Presented here are 7 T cell receptor beta chains from one specimen sequenced in a study of response to subunit inactivated influenza vaccine. TCRdb called the RT-PCR reads again in MiXCR, with one record for every CDR3 protein. The table shows 500,000 to 600,000 distinct CDR3 sequences, with about 11% occurring only once. This same sample was also part of a study on T cells expressing NK-cell markers. That study reports: The authors generated TCR beta cDNA through 5'RACE template switching with UMIs.

Sequenced here: PBMCs from blood, sampled on the day of vaccination. The receptor source for this set is a man in his forties or fifties who received an inactivated influenza vaccine.

The V and J genes are TRBV5-1 and TRBJ1-1; D ambiguous. V shed 1 base and J shed 0 bases, with 7 bases lying between them. Germline V gene lookup returns CDR1 SGHRS and CDR2 YFSETQ. The CDR3 loop spans 14 amino acids. The CDR3 reads CASSLKALNTEAFF. The CDR3 nucleotides read TGCGCCAGCAGCTTGAAGGCCTTGAACACTGAAGCTTTCTTT.

The chain carries TRBV5-5 and TRBJ2-3; D unresolved. This CDR3 is built from 12 residues. Germline CDR1 and CDR2: SGHKS and YYEKEE (reference sequence). Trimming took off 4 bases at V and 2 bases at J, with 5 bases between the two ends. The CDR3 nucleotides read TGTGCCAGCAGCGTCTACACAGATACGCAGTATTTT. Its protein product is CASSVYTDTQYF.

In its sample, this clonotype was seen a few times. The chain recombines TRBV4-3 with TRBJ2-3; tentatively, D is TRBD1 or TRBD2 (5 bases each). Germline CDR1 LGHNA, CDR2 YSLEER. The CDR3 is made up of 15 amino acids. The V and J ends lost 0 bases and 10 bases respectively, with 17 bases between them. The CDR3 DNA is TGCGCCAGCAGCCAAGATCTGGGGACGCTAGTTGCGCAGTATTTT. Translating it yields CASSQDLGTLVAQYF.

This clonotype was seen only a few times. This sequence joins TRBV11-1 and TRBJ2-1; 11 bases map to TRBD2. CDR1 is SGHAT, CDR2 FQDESV, per germline (reference sequence). CDR3 length equals 18 residues. V trimming: 2 bases; J trimming: 5 bases; junction bases outside the gene matches: 11. The CDR3, as DNA: TGTGCCAGCAGCTTAACATCTATGAGACTAGCGGGGAACAATGAGCAGTTCTTC. Encoded protein: CASSLTSMRLAGNNEQFF.

This clonotype was seen only a few times. The chain combines TRBV27 with TRBJ1-6; D remains ambiguous. Germline V gene lookup returns CDR1 MNHEY and CDR2 SMNVEV (reference sequence). This CDR3 has 15 residues. With 2 bases removed from V and 3 bases from J, the gap between germline ends came to 8 bases. CDR3 in DNA: TGTGCCAGCAGTTTAGGAGATTACTATAATTCACCCCTCCACTTT. This codes for CASSLGDYYNSPLHF.

This clonotype was counted only a few times. The chain joins TRBV27 to TRBJ2-1, with 10 bases that match TRBD2. The CDR3 is 15 residues long. The ends lost 6 bases at V and 8 bases at J; junction bases unmatched: 10. Germline V gives CDR1 MNHEY, CDR2 SMNVEV (reference sequence). The CDR3 DNA reads as TGTGCCAGCAGCACGGGGGCTAGCGGGAGCTATGAGCAGTTCTTC. This codes for CASSTGASGSYEQFF.

This clonotype has only a few counts. The V gene is TRBV29-1, the J gene TRBJ2-1; D remains ambiguous. Trimming left V 2 bases short and J 11 bases short, with 7 bases between. CDR1 is SQVTM and CDR2 is ANQGSEA in the germline V gene. This CDR3 contains 10 residues. The CDR3 sequence is CSVEKGKQFF. In DNA form, the CDR3 reads TGCAGCGTTGAAAAGGGAAAGCAGTTCTTC.